This TCR beta chain was recorded in a study of T-cell reconstitution after alpha-beta-depleted transplantation in children. Molecular barcoding with unique molecular identifiers was used for the TCRbeta library. One entry per CDR3 protein, called by TCRdb with MiXCR from the PCR reads. The sample gives fewer than 250,000 distinct CDR3 sequences, roughly 15% of which show up once; 43% is in the top ten. General study findings and limits: Some patients' high day-60 TCRbeta diversity was traced to surviving recipient T cells and thymic progenitors. A year had passed since transplant, and T-cell counts and diversity by then came mostly from newly produced T cells. In patients about two months after transplant, alpha-beta T cells reportedly arose from several hundred expanded graft clones.

CDR1 is SGHRS and CDR2 is YFSETQ in the germline V gene. The CDR3 extends over 20 amino acids. V shed 2 bases, J shed 0 bases, and the junction held 11 bases outside the gene matches. This clonotype appeared many times. The antigen is undetermined. The sequencing here drew on PBMCs, mostly from graft donor cells, taken 360 days after TCRalphabeta/CD19-depleted stem cell transplant. The TCR sequence derives from a male patient between 2 and 15 years old who had a stem cell transplant for acute lymphoblastic leukemia, so the T cells may come from the graft donor. The chain combines TRBV5-1 with TRBJ2-6, with 10 bases identical to TRBD1. The CDR3 region is CASSLRDRGPSFSGANVLTF. The CDR3 DNA follows: TGCGCCAGCAGCTTAAGGGACAGGGGTCCCTCATTCTCTGGGGCCAACGTCCTGACTTTC.